A single sample gave rise to the 30 T cell receptor beta chains below, sequenced in a study of shared clonotypes between healthy human individuals. Repertoires were generated with immunoSEQ multiplex PCR, while TCRdb's copy carries only in-frame clones and drops some. This table holds over a million clones, over 95% found once. The sample consisted of naive CD4+ T cells sorted from blood. The subset is: CD45RA+ positively selected. The receptors shown here come from a man in his thirties or forties in good health.

The rearrangement links TRBV9 to TRBJ1-1; D gene uncertain. The CDR3 loop spans 14 amino acids. Germline CDR1 SGDLS, CDR2 YYNGEE. V dropped 4 bases and J dropped 3 bases, with 13 bases sitting between them. The CDR3 DNA follows: TGTGCCAGCAGCCCTCCTGAAAGAGACACTGAAGCTTTCTTT. It codes for CASSPPERDTEAFF. The whole variable domain, filled in from reference TRBV9 and TRBJ1-1, reads DSGVTQTPKHLITATGQRVTLRCSPRSGDLSVYWYQQSLDQGLQFLIQYYNGEERAKGNILERFSAQQFPDLHSELNLSSLELGDSALYFCASSPPERDTEAFFGQGTRLTVV.

The chain carries TRBV5-6 and TRBJ2-5; D assignment may be TRBD1 or TRBD2 (5 bases each). With 4 bases removed from V and 2 bases from J, the gap between germline ends came to 15 bases. CDR1 and CDR2 from the germline V gene are SGHDT and YYEEEE. The CDR3 consists of 15 residues. Here the CDR3 reads CASSPLPGPQETQYF. CDR3 nucleotides: TGTGCCAGCAGCCCACTTCCGGGACCACAAGAGACCCAGTACTTC.

DNA of the CDR3: TGTGCCAGTAGTACCCGGGGGGAGGCAGATCAGCCCCAGCATTTT. It is translated as CASSTRGEADQPQHF. This chain uses TRBV19 with TRBJ1-5; TRBD1 is a possible D gene (5 bases). V lost 4 bases to trimming and J lost 5 bases, with 15 bases between them. Per germline, CDR1 LNHDA and CDR2 SQIVND (reference sequence). This CDR3 has 15 residues.

The chain carries TRBV5-4 and TRBJ2-5; 7 bases line up with TRBD1. CDR3 length: 14 amino acids. Trimming at V came to 4 bases and at J to 3 bases, leaving 6 bases not matched to a gene. Germline lookup yields CDR1 SGHNT and CDR2 YYREEE (reference sequence). The DNA for the CDR3 is TGTGCCAGCAGCCTAGGGACAGATGAAGAGACCCAGTACTTC. As protein: CASSLGTDEETQYF. Filled out from reference TRBV5-4 and TRBJ2-5, the complete variable domain reads ETGVTQSPTHLIKTRGQQVTLRCSSQSGHNTVSWYQQALGQGPQFIFQYYREEENGRGNFPPRFSGLQFPNYSSELNVNALELDDSALYLCASSLGTDEETQYFGPGTRLLVL.

This rearrangement joins TRBV6-5 to TRBJ2-3; 9 bases are a match to TRBD2. Germline trimming cut 2 bases from V and 6 bases from J; bases unmatched to any gene: 6. The germline V gene encodes CDR1 MNHEY and CDR2 SVGAGI. The CDR3 has 15 residues. The CDR3 DNA sequence: TGTGCCAGCAGTTACGGCGGGAGGGCCGTTGATACGCAGTATTTT. Translating gives CASSYGGRAVDTQYF.

The chain joins TRBV20-1 to TRBJ2-5; D not certain. Germline values: CDR1 DFQATT, CDR2 SNEGSKA (reference sequence). The CDR3 contains 11 residues. V gave up 4 bases and J gave up 3 bases, with 6 bases separating them. In nucleotides, the CDR3 is TGCAGTGCTATTTGGAAAGAGACCCAGTACTTC. Its protein product is CSAIWKETQYF.

CDR3 loop: CASSLRSGINTGELFF. DNA for the CDR3: TGTGCCAGCAGCTTGAGGAGCGGCATAAACACCGGGGAGCTGTTTTTT. The chain has TRBV7-2 and TRBJ2-2; D may be TRBD2 (5 bases). V was trimmed by 3 bases and J by 2 bases, leaving 13 bases between them. CDR3 length: 16 residues. CDR1 and CDR2 (germline): SGHTA, FQGNSA.

The rearrangement joins TRBV28 to TRBJ2-3; D gene unclear. The V end was cut by 5 bases, the J end by 6 bases, with 15 bases between. Looked up from germline, CDR1 is MDHEN and CDR2 is SYDVKM. There are 14 residues in the CDR3. The CDR3 sequence: CASSQYLVADTQYF. The CDR3 bases are TGTGCCAGCAGTCAATATTTGGTCGCCGATACGCAGTATTTT.

V gene TRBV12-5 combines with J gene TRBJ2-1; D ambiguous. The CDR3 sequence is 12 residues long. Germline assignment: CDR1 LGHNT and CDR2 FRNRAP. Trimming took off 3 bases at V and 4 bases at J, with 4 bases between the two ends. CDR3 in DNA: TGTGCTAGTGGTTTTGAGTACAATGAGCAGTTCTTC. It encodes CASGFEYNEQFF.

Details on this clone: The junction departs from the called germline gene at one end, perhaps through a read error. The chain joins TRBV7-2 to TRBJ2-7; D may be TRBD1 (6 bases). Germline V gene lookup returns CDR1 SGHTA and CDR2 FQGNSA. The CDR3 is made up of 18 amino acids. The DNA of the CDR3 is TGTGCCAACAGCTTAGCTGTAGCTATTGGGACACTCTCCTACGAGCAGTACTTC. Translating gives CANSLAVAIGTLSYEQYF.

This sequence joins TRBV4-1 and TRBJ2-3; 9 nucleotides match TRBD2. The CDR3 spans 17 residues. In germline, CDR1 is MGHRA, CDR2 YSYEKL. Trimming at V came to 0 bases and at J to 2 bases, leaving 6 bases not matched to a gene. CDR3 sequence reads: CASSQEEGLATTDTQYF. The CDR3 nucleotides are TGCGCCAGCAGCCAAGAAGAGGGACTAGCCACCACAGATACGCAGTATTTT.

This chain uses TRBV18 with TRBJ1-2; D is unclear. The CDR3 extends over 17 amino acids. In germline, CDR1 is KGHSH, CDR2 LQKENI. Trimming took 3 bases from V and 0 from J, leaving 17 bases between them. CDR3 coding DNA: TGTGCCAGCTCACCTTTTTCAGTTAGGCCATCTAACTATGGCTACACCTTC. Protein product: CASSPFSVRPSNYGYTF.

This clone was seen a single time. The chain joins TRBV11-2 to TRBJ2-7; perhaps TRBD1 as D (5 bases). Germline CDR1 SGHAT, CDR2 FQNNGV. The CDR3 loop spans 13 amino acids. Deletions cut 4 bases from V and 7 bases from J, with 14 bases between. The CDR3, as DNA: TGTGCCAGCAGCTCTCGCAGGGTGCATGAGCAGTACTTC. Protein: CASSSRRVHEQYF.

This clone was observed once. The chain uses TRBV7-2 and TRBJ2-7; no firm D call. V shed 1 base and J shed 9 bases, with 7 bases lying between them. This CDR3 comprises 11 residues. Germline loops: CDR1 SGHTA, CDR2 FQGNSA. This CDR3 reads CASSLDRWQYF. DNA for the CDR3: TGTGCCAGCAGCTTAGATCGGTGGCAGTACTTC.

The chain combines TRBV25-1 with TRBJ2-2; D is perhaps TRBD1 or TRBD2 (6 bases each). This CDR3 contains 18 residues. V was clipped by 5 bases and J by 7 bases, with 26 bases between them. Germline CDR1 is MGHDK and CDR2 is SYGVNS. Here the CDR3 reads CASSPHGGGTLRDGELFF. CDR3 bases: TGTGCCAGCAGTCCTCATGGGGGCGGGACACTGAGGGACGGGGAGCTGTTTTTT.

The chain couples TRBV9 to TRBJ2-2, with TRBD2 matching over 10 bases. The germline CDR1 and CDR2 sequences are SGDLS and YYNGEE. This CDR3 contains 14 residues. V lost 2 bases to trimming and J lost 14 bases; unmatched junction nucleotides: 9. CDR3 nucleotides: TGTGCCAGCAGCGTCGGGATAGCGGGAGGTTTTCTGTTTTTT. Protein: CASSVGIAGGFLFF.

V gene TRBV19 combines with J gene TRBJ2-7; TRBD1 is a possible D gene (6 bases). The germline CDR1 and CDR2 sequences are LNHDA and SQIVND (reference sequence). The CDR3 is 14 residues long. With 7 bases removed from V and 2 bases from J, the gap between germline ends came to 15 bases. DNA of the CDR3: TGTGCCAGTAATATCCGGACAGCCCCCTACGAGCAGTACTTC. The encoded protein is CASNIRTAPYEQYF.

This clone was picked up one time. The V call is TRBV10-1, the J call TRBJ2-3; D remains unclear. The CDR3 covers 14 residues. V was clipped by 3 bases and J by 5 bases, with 12 bases between them. CDR1 is WNHNN and CDR2 is SYGVQD in the germline V gene (reference sequence). The chain's CDR3 is CASSDTRGVDTQYF. CDR3 nucleotide sequence: TGCGCCAGCAGTGATACGCGAGGTGTAGATACGCAGTATTTT.

The rearrangement uses TRBV2 and TRBJ2-5; D gene uncertain. The CDR3 totals 14 residues. Trimming left V 5 bases short and J 0 bases short, with 10 bases between. CDR1 SNHLY and CDR2 FYNNEI come from the germline V gene. The CDR3 is CASSTTVNQETQYF. DNA for the CDR3: TGTGCCAGCAGTACGACGGTGAACCAAGAGACCCAGTACTTC.

The chain is built from TRBV30 and TRBJ1-4; weak D call: TRBD1 (5 bases). This CDR3 is 15 amino acids long. Trimming shortened V by 1 base and J by 7 bases, and 16 bases separated the two germline ends. CDR1 is GTSNPN, CDR2 SVGIG, per germline (reference sequence). CDR3 sequence reads: CAWSGGSGWGEKLFF. The DNA for the CDR3 is TGTGCCTGGAGTGGTGGGTCAGGGTGGGGTGAAAAACTGTTTTTT.

The chain carries TRBV2 and TRBJ1-2, with TRBD1 as a possible D gene (5 bases). Trimming took 2 bases from V and 8 from J, leaving 12 bases between them. Germline assignment: CDR1 SNHLY and CDR2 FYNNEI. The CDR3 contains 13 residues. The CDR3 bases are TGTGCCAGCAGTGAATCCGGGACTGGCGGCTACACCTTC. Translation gives CASSESGTGGYTF. Together with reference TRBV2 and TRBJ1-2, the CDR3 gives the full variable domain: EPEVTQTPSHQVTQMGQEVILRCVPISNHLYFYWYRQILGQKVEFLVSFYNNEISEKSEIFDDQFSVERPDGSNFTLKIRSTKLEDSAMYFCASSESGTGGYTFGSGTRLTVV.

This chain links TRBV5-4 with TRBJ2-1, with 12 bases identical to TRBD2. The CDR3 runs 16 residues. CDR1 and CDR2 (germline): SGHNT, YYREEE (reference sequence). Trimming removed 4 bases from V and 8 bases from J; junction bases left unmatched: 10. The CDR3 loop is CASSHRLAGAADEQFF. DNA of the CDR3: TGTGCCAGCAGCCACAGACTAGCGGGAGCTGCGGATGAGCAGTTCTTC. The full variable domain, rest sourced from reference TRBV5-4 and TRBJ2-1, is ETGVTQSPTHLIKTRGQQVTLRCSSQSGHNTVSWYQQALGQGPQFIFQYYREEENGRGNFPPRFSGLQFPNYSSELNVNALELDDSALYLCASSHRLAGAADEQFFGPGTRLTVL.

The rearrangement joins TRBV29-1 to TRBJ1-1, with 12 positions matching TRBD1. V lost 6 bases, J lost 5 bases, and 10 bases stayed unmatched. Looked up from germline, CDR1 is SQVTM and CDR2 is ANQGSEA. CDR3 length: 15 amino acids. CDR3 region: CSVPPGQGARTEAFF. DNA for the CDR3: TGCAGCGTACCCCCGGGACAGGGGGCGAGGACTGAAGCTTTCTTT.

Notes on this clone: Other DNA sequences in this specimen translate into the identical CDR3. The chain joins TRBV27 to TRBJ2-7; possible D gene TRBD2, 6 bases. The germline V gene has CDR1 MNHEY and CDR2 SMNVEV (reference sequence). The V and J ends lost 4 bases and 2 bases respectively, with 12 bases between them. The CDR3 spans 14 residues. The CDR3, as DNA: TGTGCCAGCAGTTCCTCCGGGGGTCCCTACGAGCAGTACTTC. Amino acids: CASSSSGGPYEQYF.

This rearrangement joins TRBV6-5 to TRBJ2-1; D gene ambiguous. The CDR3 consists of 11 residues. V was cut by 1 base and J by 8 bases, with 3 bases left in between. CDR1 MNHEY and CDR2 SVGAGI come from the germline V gene. The CDR3 sequence: CASSYLDEQFF. CDR3 in DNA: TGTGCCAGCAGTTACTTAGATGAGCAGTTCTTC.

The J gene is TRBJ2-7, the V gene TRBV2, with D uncertain. This CDR3 region has 14 residues. Per germline, CDR1 SNHLY and CDR2 FYNNEI. With 5 bases removed from V and 2 bases from J, the gap between germline ends came to 13 bases. The CDR3 DNA reads as TGTGCCAGCAGTAGGTTTCAGGAAACCTACGAGCAGTACTTC. Translation gives CASSRFQETYEQYF.

The rearrangement uses TRBV18 and TRBJ2-2; D is ambiguous. Germline CDR1 is KGHSH and CDR2 is LQKENI. V lost 3 bases to trimming and J lost 0 bases, with 8 bases between them. The CDR3 has 15 residues. CDR3 region: CASSPFQTNTGELFF. The CDR3 nucleotides are TGTGCCAGCTCACCCTTTCAGACGAACACCGGGGAGCTGTTTTTT.

This clone has a single count. This chain links TRBV29-1 with TRBJ2-7, with D hard to call. The CDR3 extends over 13 amino acids. Germline V gene data show CDR1 as SQVTM and CDR2 as ANQGSEA. The ends were cut back, 7 bases at V and 3 bases at J, with 16 bases in the middle. The CDR3 DNA reads as TGCAGCGCCTACCGGATTTGTTGCTACGAGCAGTACTTC. It encodes CSAYRICCYEQYF.

This chain uses TRBV11-3 with TRBJ2-2; 8 bases are shared with TRBD1. The germline V gene encodes CDR1 SGHNT and CDR2 YENEEA. V lost 5 bases, J lost 1 base, and 9 bases stayed unmatched. The CDR3 totals 17 residues. Here the CDR3 reads CASSLSLGTGNTGELFF. The CDR3 nucleotides read TGTGCCAGCAGCCTAAGTCTAGGGACAGGGAACACCGGGGAGCTGTTTTTT.

The gene calls are TRBV7-6 and TRBJ2-2, with D possibly TRBD1 on 6 matching bases. Trimming pared 1 base from V and 4 bases from J, leaving 13 bases between. Germline CDR1 is SGHVS and CDR2 is FNYEAQ. This CDR3 comprises 16 residues. The CDR3 reads CASSLGQGLTTGELFF. In nucleotides, the CDR3 is TGTGCCAGCAGCTTAGGGCAGGGGCTTACCACCGGGGAGCTGTTTTTT.